This passage covers 25 T cell receptor beta chains from one sample sequenced in a study of beta chain features in type 1 diabetes. All of the isolated RNA was reverse transcribed, so expressed TCRB transcripts were sequenced. The method was immunoSEQ multiplex PCR; TCRdb's version includes in-frame clones alone and lacks a portion of them. The sample records more than 350,000 clones, around 10% being singletons. The sequencing sample was made of naive CD4+ T cells from blood. The source of these receptors is a woman younger than 30 in good health.

The chain joins TRBV28 to TRBJ2-7; possibly TRBD1 for D (6 bases). CDR3 length: 14 amino acids. Germline values: CDR1 MDHEN, CDR2 SYDVKM. V shed 3 bases and J shed 4 bases, with 13 bases lying between them. The CDR3 DNA reads TGTGCCAGCAGTTTGGGCGGACAGTTGTACGAGCAGTACGTC. The encoded protein is CASSLGGQLYEQYV.

The chain uses TRBV5-1 and TRBJ2-5, with TRBD1 matching 8 bases. The length of the CDR3 is 14 residues. J gave up 4 bases and V 4 bases, and 6 bases lay outside the gene matches. Germline V gene sequence: CDR1 SGHRS, CDR2 YFSETQ. CDR3 in DNA: TGCGCCAGCAGCCTACAGGGGGGCGGAGAGACCCAGTACTTC. Translating it yields CASSLQGGGETQYF.

V is TRBV9 and J is TRBJ2-5; D ambiguous. This CDR3 contains 13 residues. Germline lookup yields CDR1 SGDLS and CDR2 YYNGEE. V was shortened by 0 bases and J by 5 bases, with 8 bases between the two germline ends. CDR3 in DNA: TGTGCCAGCAGCGTAGAGCCGCGGGAGACCCAGTACTTC. It yields the protein CASSVEPRETQYF. The complete variable domain, with remaining parts taken from reference TRBV9 and TRBJ2-5, reads DSGVTQTPKHLITATGQRVTLRCSPRSGDLSVYWYQQSLDQGLQFLIQYYNGEERAKGNILERFSAQQFPDLHSELNLSSLELGDSALYFCASSVEPRETQYFGPGTRLLVL.

This chain uses TRBV29-1 with TRBJ1-2; perhaps TRBD1 as D (5 bases). The ends were cut back, 7 bases at V and 4 bases at J, with 16 bases in the middle. CDR1 SQVTM and CDR2 ANQGSEA come from the germline V gene. This CDR3 is 13 amino acids long. In DNA form, the CDR3 reads TGCAGCGCCGGGGCCTCCGGGGGCTATGGCTACACCTTC. It yields the protein CSAGASGGYGYTF.

J is TRBJ1-5 and V is TRBV2, with D unclear. V lost 7 bases, J lost 3 bases, and 10 bases lay in between. This CDR3 is built from 13 residues. CDR1 and CDR2 (germline): SNHLY, FYNNEI. The CDR3 loop reads CASKEALNQPQHF. CDR3 nucleotide sequence: TGTGCCAGCAAGGAGGCCCTCAATCAGCCCCAGCATTTT.

As to this clone: A clone one base away is much larger, so this may be a read error. As the CDR3 is not closed by the conserved phenylalanine or tryptophan, this likely results from a read error. The DNA is omitted, as the CDR3 cannot be located on it reliably, and the CDR3 follows TCRdb's listing. CDR3 sequence reads: CSVDGTVQGV. This chain joins TRBV29-1 and TRBJ1-1; the D call of TRBD1 is as the table states it, not checked on the DNA. Germline CDR1 and CDR2: SQVTM and ANQGSEA. A total of 10 residues make up the CDR3, ends included.

This rearrangement joins TRBV2 to TRBJ1-2, with a weak D call TRBD1 (5 bases). Germline V CDR1 and CDR2: SNHLY, FYNNEI. Trimming stripped 1 base from V and 8 bases from J, with 8 bases between. This CDR3 has 12 amino acids. CDR3 bases: TGTGCCAGCAGTGAAGACAGGACGGGCTACACCTTC. It yields the protein CASSEDRTGYTF.

There are a few counts of this clone. The chain couples TRBV12-5 to TRBJ2-1; TRBD2 matches at 9 bases. The CDR3 runs to 18 residues. Germline V gives CDR1 LGHNT, CDR2 FRNRAP. V shed 0 bases and J 1 base; nucleotides not matched to a gene: 7. DNA of the CDR3: TGTGCTAGTGGTTTGGTATTGCCTAGCGGGACTTCCTACAATGAGCAGTTCTTC. It translates to CASGLVLPSGTSYNEQFF.

V usage is TRBV27 and J usage is TRBJ2-4; 8 bases fit TRBD1. Germline CDR1 MNHEY, CDR2 SMNVEV (reference sequence). This CDR3 comprises 13 residues. J was trimmed by 13 bases and V by 0 bases; bases with no gene match: 5. Here the CDR3 DNA reads TGTGCCAGCAGTTTATCCACAGGGGGAGGACAGTACTTC. Protein product: CASSLSTGGGQYF.

The chain has TRBV28 and TRBJ2-7; 7 bases fit TRBD1. This CDR3 contains 14 residues. Per germline, CDR1 MDHEN and CDR2 SYDVKM. V gave up 4 bases and J gave up 7 bases; unmatched junction bases: 10. The CDR3 loop is CASSSGGDTSEQYV. The CDR3 bases are TGTGCCAGCAGTTCAGGGGGAGACACGAGTGAGCAGTACGTC.

Comment on this clone: This may arise from a read error, as a much more abundant clone is one base away. The chain recombines TRBV11-2 with TRBJ1-1; D is unresolved. The CDR3 runs 11 residues. CDR1 is SGHAT, CDR2 FQNNGV, per germline. Trimming removed 3 bases from V and 3 bases from J, with 2 bases in between. In DNA form, the CDR3 reads TGTGCCAGCAGCTTGGACACTGAAGCTTTCTTT. The encoded protein is CASSLDTEAFF. The entire variable domain, with the rest obtained from reference TRBV11-2 and TRBJ1-1, is as follows: EAGVAQSPRYKIIEKRQSVAFWCNPISGHATLYWYQQILGQGPKLLIQFQNNGVVDDSQLPKDRFSAERLKGVDSTLKIQPAKLEDSAVYLCASSLDTEAFFGQGTRLTVV.

This chain uses TRBV19 with TRBJ2-3; possibly TRBD2 for D (5 bases). Germline V gives CDR1 LNHDA, CDR2 SQIVND (reference sequence). The V end lost 3 bases, the J end lost 10 bases, and 8 bases lay between the germline ends. The CDR3 covers 11 residues. The CDR3 loop reads CASSIGRAQYF. CDR3 in DNA: TGTGCCAGTAGTATTGGGCGGGCGCAGTATTTT.

The V gene is TRBV9, the J gene TRBJ2-3, with 9 bases aligning to TRBD2. Germline CDR1 SGDLS, CDR2 YYNGEE. The CDR3 is 16 amino acids. Trimming cost V 0 bases and J 1 base; bases outside gene matches: 3. The CDR3 protein is CASSVDPSGGTDTQYF. The DNA of the CDR3 is TGTGCCAGCAGCGTAGACCCTAGCGGGGGCACAGATACGCAGTATTTT.

This clone was recorded a few times. V and J are TRBV6-5 and TRBJ1-5, with D hard to call. Per the germline V gene, CDR1 is MNHEY and CDR2 is SVGAGI. V lost 0 bases and J lost 5, with 11 bases in between. The CDR3 has 15 amino acids. CDR3: CASSYSWAGDQPQHF. The CDR3 DNA is TGTGCCAGCAGTTACTCGTGGGCCGGGGATCAGCCCCAGCATTTT.

For this clone: Other nucleotide sequences from this sample produce the same CDR3. J is TRBJ2-1 and V is TRBV7-9; D remains unclear. Trimming took off 5 bases at V and 2 bases at J, with 13 bases between the two ends. CDR3 length: 15 amino acids. The germline V gene encodes CDR1 SEHNR and CDR2 FQNEAQ (reference sequence). CDR3 nucleotides: TGTGCCAGCAGCCTCCTCGCAGGCCCCTACAATGAGCAGTTCTTC. Translation: CASSLLAGPYNEQFF.

The rearrangement joins TRBV29-1 to TRBJ2-7, with TRBD2 as a possible D gene (5 bases). The V end lost 4 bases, the J end lost 7 bases, and 17 bases lay between the germline ends. From germline, CDR1 is SQVTM and CDR2 ANQGSEA. The CDR3 contains 13 residues. CDR3 sequence reads: CSVGGPGLGEQYF. CDR3 nucleotide sequence: TGCAGCGTTGGAGGACCGGGGTTAGGGGAGCAGTACTTC.

This sequence joins TRBV7-2 and TRBJ2-3; D is undetermined. Trimming removed 3 bases from V and 1 base from J, with 11 bases in between. The CDR3 is 15 amino acids. Germline CDR1 reads SGHTA; CDR2 reads FQGNSA. The CDR3 loop is CASSFRLTGTDTQYF. The CDR3 coding sequence is TGTGCCAGCAGCTTTCGCTTGACCGGCACAGATACGCAGTATTTT.

In its sample, this clone was seen a few times. The genes are TRBV19 and TRBJ1-1, with TRBD1 matching 9 bases. The germline CDR1 and CDR2 sequences are LNHDA and SQIVND (reference sequence). J was trimmed by 0 bases and V by 4 bases; bases with no gene match: 3. The CDR3 has 15 amino acids. The CDR3 sequence is CASSTRDRVNTEAFF. The CDR3 nucleotides read TGTGCCAGTAGTACTCGGGACAGGGTGAACACTGAAGCTTTCTTT.

This sequence joins TRBV7-2 and TRBJ1-5; D possibly corresponds to TRBD1 (5 bases). The germline V gene encodes CDR1 SGHTA and CDR2 FQGNSA. V dropped 5 bases and J dropped 1 base, with 12 bases sitting between them. The CDR3 is made up of 15 amino acids. The CDR3 sequence is CASSIRGASNQPQHF. The DNA of the CDR3 is TGTGCCAGCAGCATAAGAGGGGCGAGCAATCAGCCCCAGCATTTT. Full variable domain (missing parts from reference TRBV7-2 and TRBJ1-5): GAGVSQSPSNKVTEKGKDVELRCDPISGHTALYWYRQSLGQGLEFLIYFQGNSAPDKSGLPSDRFSAERTGGSVSTLTIQRTQQEDSAVYLCASSIRGASNQPQHFGDGTRLSIL.

Only a few counts were recorded for this clone. The V call is TRBV10-3, the J call TRBJ2-3; D remains ambiguous. Germline CDR1 is ENHRY and CDR2 is SYGVKD. The V end was cut by 3 bases, the J end by 0 bases, with 7 bases between. This CDR3 has 14 residues. The CDR3 sequence: CAISEGISTDTQYF. CDR3 in DNA: TGTGCCATCAGTGAAGGCATAAGCACAGATACGCAGTATTTT.

V gene TRBV18 combines with J gene TRBJ2-1, with 7 bases that match TRBD2. CDR1 KGHSH and CDR2 LQKENI come from the germline V gene. The V and J ends lost 3 bases and 8 bases, in that order; junction bases with no gene match: 10. The CDR3 consists of 15 residues. CDR3 DNA: TGTGCCAGCTCACCGACCCGAGGGACTATCGATGAGCAGTTCTTC. Residues: CASSPTRGTIDEQFF.

This clone was detected a few times. The chain recombines TRBV7-3 with TRBJ2-1; a possible D gene is TRBD2 (7 bases). V lost 5 bases and J lost 6, with 20 bases in between. The CDR3 is made up of 16 amino acids. From germline, CDR1 is SGHTA and CDR2 FQGTGA. The CDR3 sequence: CASSRQATSPGNEQFF. The DNA of the CDR3 is TGTGCCAGCAGCCGACAGGCGACTAGCCCTGGCAATGAGCAGTTCTTC.

This chain connects TRBV7-9 to TRBJ2-7, with D possibly being TRBD2 (6 bases). Germline values: CDR1 SEHNR, CDR2 FQNEAQ (reference sequence). V was cut by 1 base and J by 2 bases, with 15 bases left in between. This CDR3 region has 16 residues. The CDR3 DNA follows: TGTGCCAGCAGCTTAGGAGGTGCGGGGCCGCCCTACGAGCAGTACGTC. As protein: CASSLGGAGPPYEQYV.

This clone has only a few counts. The gene calls are TRBV27 and TRBJ1-6, with D possibly TRBD1 on 5 matching bases. From germline, CDR1 is MNHEY and CDR2 SMNVEV (reference sequence). Trimming left V 4 bases short and J 14 bases short, with 24 bases between. This CDR3 contains 16 residues. The CDR3 loop reads CASSSSGVVIGLTLHF. CDR3 nucleotides: TGTGCCAGCAGTTCCTCGGGGGTCGTCATAGGTCTGACCCTCCACTTT.

This clone was counted only a few times. The chain employs TRBV7-2 and TRBJ2-7; D might be TRBD2 (5 bases). The CDR3 runs to 15 residues. V lost 4 bases and J 5 bases, leaving 18 bases between the germline ends. Looked up from germline, CDR1 is SGHTA and CDR2 is FQGNSA. CDR3 nucleotides: TGTGCCAGCAGCTCCAATTCGGGGTCCCACCACGAGCAGTACGTC. This gives the protein CASSSNSGSHHEQYV.